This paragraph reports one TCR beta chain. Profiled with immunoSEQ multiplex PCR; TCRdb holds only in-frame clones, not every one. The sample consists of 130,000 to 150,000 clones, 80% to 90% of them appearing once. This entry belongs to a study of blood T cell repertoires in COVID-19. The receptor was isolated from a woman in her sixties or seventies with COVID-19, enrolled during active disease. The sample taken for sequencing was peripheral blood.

CDR3 nucleotide sequence: TGCGCCAGCAGAACGATAGAGCGGGGGTCGGCTAATTCACCCCTCCACTTT. Protein product: CASRTIERGSANSPLHF. This rearrangement joins TRBV10-2 to TRBJ1-6, with D perhaps matching TRBD1 (5 bases). The CDR3 is 17 residues long. The V and J ends lost 6 bases and 6 bases respectively, with 21 bases between them. Germline CDR1 is WSHSY and CDR2 is SAAADI.